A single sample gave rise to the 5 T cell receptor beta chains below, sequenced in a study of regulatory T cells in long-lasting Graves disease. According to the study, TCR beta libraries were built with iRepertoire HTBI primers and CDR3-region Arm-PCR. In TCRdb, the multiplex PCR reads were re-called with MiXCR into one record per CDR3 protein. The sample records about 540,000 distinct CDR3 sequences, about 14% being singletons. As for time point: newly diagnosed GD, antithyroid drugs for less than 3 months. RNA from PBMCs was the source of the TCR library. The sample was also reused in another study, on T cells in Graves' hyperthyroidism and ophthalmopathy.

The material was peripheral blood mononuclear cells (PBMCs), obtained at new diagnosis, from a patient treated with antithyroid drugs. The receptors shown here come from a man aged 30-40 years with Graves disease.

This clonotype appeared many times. The CDR3 DNA is TGTGCCAGCAGCTTGACGGGGGCAAGGGCTTTCTTT. The encoded protein is CASSLTGARAFF. V usage is TRBV11-3 and J usage is TRBJ1-1; D is perhaps TRBD1 (6 bases). Deletions cut 3 bases from V and 11 bases from J, with 13 bases between. The V gene's germline CDR1 is SGHNT and CDR2 YENEEA. This CDR3 contains 12 residues.

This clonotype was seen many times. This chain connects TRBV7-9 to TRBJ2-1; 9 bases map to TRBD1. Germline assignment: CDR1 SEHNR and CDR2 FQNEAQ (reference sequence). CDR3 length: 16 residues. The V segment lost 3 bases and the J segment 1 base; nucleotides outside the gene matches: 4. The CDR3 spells CASSFLGTGSYNEQFF. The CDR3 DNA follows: TGTGCCAGCAGCTTCCTGGGGACAGGGTCCTACAATGAGCAGTTCTTC.

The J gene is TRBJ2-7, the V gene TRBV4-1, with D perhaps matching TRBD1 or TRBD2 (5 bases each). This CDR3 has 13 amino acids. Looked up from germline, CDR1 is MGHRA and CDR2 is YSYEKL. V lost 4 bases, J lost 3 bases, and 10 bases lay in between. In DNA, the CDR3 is TGCGCCAGCAGCCCGGGACCTCTCTACGAGCAGTACTTC. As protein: CASSPGPLYEQYF.

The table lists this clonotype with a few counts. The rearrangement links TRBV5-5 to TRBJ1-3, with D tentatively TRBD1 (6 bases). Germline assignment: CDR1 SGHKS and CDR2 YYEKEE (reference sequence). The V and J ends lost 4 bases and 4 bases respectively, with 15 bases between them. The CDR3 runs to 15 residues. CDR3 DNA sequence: TGTGCCAGCAGCCAGGGTACAGGGACCGGAAACACCATATATTTT. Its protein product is CASSQGTGTGNTIYF. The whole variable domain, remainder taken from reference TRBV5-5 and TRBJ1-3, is DAGVTQSPTHLIKTRGQQVTLRCSPISGHKSVSWYQQVLGQGPQFIFQYYEKEERGRGNFPDRFSARQFPNYSSELNVNALLLGDSALYLCASSQGTGTGNTIYFGEGSWLTVV.

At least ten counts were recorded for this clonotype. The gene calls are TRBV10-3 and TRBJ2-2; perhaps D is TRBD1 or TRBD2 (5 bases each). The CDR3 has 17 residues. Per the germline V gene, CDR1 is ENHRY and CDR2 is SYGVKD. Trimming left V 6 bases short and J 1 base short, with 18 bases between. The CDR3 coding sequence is TGTGCCATCAGAGACCGGGACGGCACTTTGAACACCGGGGAGCTGTTTTTT. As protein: CAIRDRDGTLNTGELFF.